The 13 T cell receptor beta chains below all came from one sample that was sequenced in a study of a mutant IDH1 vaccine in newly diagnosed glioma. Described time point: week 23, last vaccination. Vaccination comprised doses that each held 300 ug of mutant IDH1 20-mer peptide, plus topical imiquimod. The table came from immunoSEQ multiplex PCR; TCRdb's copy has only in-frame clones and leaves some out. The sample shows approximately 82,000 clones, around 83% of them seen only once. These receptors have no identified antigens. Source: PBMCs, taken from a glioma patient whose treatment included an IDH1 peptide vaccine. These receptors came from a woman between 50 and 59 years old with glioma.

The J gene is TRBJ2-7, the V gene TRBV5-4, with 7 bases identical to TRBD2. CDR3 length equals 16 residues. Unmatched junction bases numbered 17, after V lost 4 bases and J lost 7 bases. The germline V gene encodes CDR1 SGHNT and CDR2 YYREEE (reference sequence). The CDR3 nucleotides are TGTGCCAGCAGCCCGAACGGTGCGGGAGTCCCGTGGGAGCAGTACTTC. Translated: CASSPNGAGVPWEQYF.

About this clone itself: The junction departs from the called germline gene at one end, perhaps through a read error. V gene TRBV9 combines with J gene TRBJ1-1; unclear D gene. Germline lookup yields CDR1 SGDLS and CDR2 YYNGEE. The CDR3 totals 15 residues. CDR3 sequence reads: CASSRHQGQNAEAFF. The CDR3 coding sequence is TGTGCCAGCAGCCGGCATCAAGGGCAGAATGCTGAGGCTTTCTTT.

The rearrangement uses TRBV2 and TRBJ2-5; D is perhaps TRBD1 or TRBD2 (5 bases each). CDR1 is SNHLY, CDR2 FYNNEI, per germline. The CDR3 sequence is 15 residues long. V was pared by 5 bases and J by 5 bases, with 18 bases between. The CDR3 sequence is CASSWGGDLMETQYF. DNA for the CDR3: TGTGCCAGCAGTTGGGGTGGGGACCTCATGGAGACCCAGTACTTC.

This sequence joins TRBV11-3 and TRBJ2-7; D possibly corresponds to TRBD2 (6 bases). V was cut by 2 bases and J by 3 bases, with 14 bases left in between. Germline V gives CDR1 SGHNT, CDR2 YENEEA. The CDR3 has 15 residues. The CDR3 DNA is TGTGCCAGCAGCTTATTCTCCGGGAGCGGCTACGAGCAGTACTTC. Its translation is CASSLFSGSGYEQYF.

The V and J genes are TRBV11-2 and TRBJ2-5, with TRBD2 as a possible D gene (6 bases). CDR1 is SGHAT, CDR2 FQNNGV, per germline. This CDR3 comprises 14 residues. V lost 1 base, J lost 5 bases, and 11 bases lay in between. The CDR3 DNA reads TGTGCCAGCAGCTTAGCGGGGGTACGGGAGACCCAGTACTTC. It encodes CASSLAGVRETQYF.

This CDR3 reads CASIAGTGASNEQFF. The DNA for the CDR3 is TGTGCCAGCATCGCCGGGACAGGGGCTTCCAATGAGCAGTTCTTC. This chain links TRBV5-6 with TRBJ2-1, with 10 bases fitting TRBD1. CDR3 length: 15 amino acids. With V trimmed by 6 bases and J by 6 bases, 9 bases remained unmatched. Looked up from germline, CDR1 is SGHDT and CDR2 is YYEEEE.

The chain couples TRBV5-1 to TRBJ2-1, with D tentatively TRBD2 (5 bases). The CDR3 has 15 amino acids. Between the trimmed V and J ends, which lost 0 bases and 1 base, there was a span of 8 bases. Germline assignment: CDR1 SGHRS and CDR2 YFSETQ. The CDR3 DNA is TGCGCCAGCAGCTTGGAACGGGGTTCCTACAATGAGCAGTTCTTC. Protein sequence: CASSLERGSYNEQFF. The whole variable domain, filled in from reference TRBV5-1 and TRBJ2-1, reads KAGVTQTPRYLIKTRGQQVTLSCSPISGHRSVSWYQQTPGQGLQFLFEYFSETQRNKGNFPGRFSGRQFSNSRSEMNVSTLELGDSALYLCASSLERGSYNEQFFGPGTRLTVL.

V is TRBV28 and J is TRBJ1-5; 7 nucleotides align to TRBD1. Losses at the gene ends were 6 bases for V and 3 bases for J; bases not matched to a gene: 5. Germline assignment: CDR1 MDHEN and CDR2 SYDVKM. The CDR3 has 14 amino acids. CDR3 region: CASRPGTDNQPQHF. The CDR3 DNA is TGTGCCAGCAGACCTGGGACAGACAATCAGCCCCAGCATTTT.

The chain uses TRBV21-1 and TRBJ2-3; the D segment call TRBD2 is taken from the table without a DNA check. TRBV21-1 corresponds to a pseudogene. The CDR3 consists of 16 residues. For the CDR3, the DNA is TGTGCCAGCAGGACTTCTAGCGGAGTTAGCACAGATACGCAGTATTTT. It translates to CASRTSSGVSTDTQYF.

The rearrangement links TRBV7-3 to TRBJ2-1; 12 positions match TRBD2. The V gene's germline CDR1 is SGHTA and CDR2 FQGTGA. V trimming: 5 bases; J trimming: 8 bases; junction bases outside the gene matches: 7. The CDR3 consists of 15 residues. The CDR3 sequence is CASSTGTSGFHEQFF. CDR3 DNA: TGTGCCAGCAGCACCGGGACTAGCGGGTTCCATGAGCAGTTCTTC.

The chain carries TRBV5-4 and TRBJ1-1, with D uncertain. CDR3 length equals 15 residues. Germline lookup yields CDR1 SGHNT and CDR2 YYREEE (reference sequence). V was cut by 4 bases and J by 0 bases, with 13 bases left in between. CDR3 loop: CASSARGVLNTEAFF. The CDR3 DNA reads TGTGCCAGCAGCGCCCGTGGCGTCCTGAACACTGAAGCTTTCTTT.

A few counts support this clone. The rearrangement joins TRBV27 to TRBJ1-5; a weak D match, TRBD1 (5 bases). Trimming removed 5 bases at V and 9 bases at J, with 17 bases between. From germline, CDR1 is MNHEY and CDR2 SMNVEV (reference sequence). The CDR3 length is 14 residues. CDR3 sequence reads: CASSPGGIGRPQHF. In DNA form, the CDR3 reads TGTGCCAGCAGTCCCGGGGGGATCGGACGGCCCCAGCATTTT.

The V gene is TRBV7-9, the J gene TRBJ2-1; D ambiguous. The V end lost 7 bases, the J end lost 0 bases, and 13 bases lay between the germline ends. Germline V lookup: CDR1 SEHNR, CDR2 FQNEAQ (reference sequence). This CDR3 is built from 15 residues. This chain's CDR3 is CASTKAGLSYNEQFF. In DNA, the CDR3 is TGTGCCAGCACCAAAGCAGGTCTCTCCTACAATGAGCAGTTCTTC. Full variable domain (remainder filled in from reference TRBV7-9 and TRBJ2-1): DTGVSQNPRHKITKRGQNVTFRCDPISEHNRLYWYRQTLGQGPEFLTYFQNEAQLEKSRLLSDRFSAERPKGSFSTLEIQRTEQGDSAMYLCASTKAGLSYNEQFFGPGTRLTVL.